This T cell receptor (beta chain) was found in a study of graft-versus-host responses after intestinal transplantation. On the study more broadly: Every one of the recipients received anti-thymocyte globulin induction and afterwards took tacrolimus and steroids for around 3 years.

Assay used: immunoSEQ multiplex PCR; TCRdb lists only in-frame clones, some missing. The sample has some 13,000 clones, around 70% seen once. About this clone: Antigen unknown.

CDR1 is SGHDN and CDR2 is FVKESK in the germline V gene. Trimming left V 4 bases short and J 11 bases short, with 15 bases between. The CDR3 totals 14 residues. General study results and limits: Investigators detected GvH clones in recipient marrow, with some emerging earlier in ileum or blood.

Intraepithelial lymphocytes and lamina propria lymphocytes were released through processing of graft tissue. The V call is TRBV14, the J call TRBJ1-6; D might be TRBD1 (5 bases). The source of this sequence is a human patient who received an intestinal transplant, so some T cells may come from the graft donor. Material: ileum tissue, obtained 16 days after intestinal transplant. This chain's CDR3 is CASSRLTVRPPLHF. The CDR3 DNA reads TGTGCCAGCAGCCGCCTGACAGTACGGCCACCCCTCCACTTT.